These 3 T cell receptor beta chains were all obtained from the same sample, sequenced in a study of spatial heterogeneity in lung cancer (dated by TCRdb to the late 2010s). The protocol used for the library was 5' RACE. The sequencing machine was a NextSeq 500. TCRdb reanalyzed the raw reads on its own, using fastp at Q25 for trimming and MiXCR for clone calling, and kept in-frame beta chains. One record per CDR3 amino acid sequence lists the most common genes and DNA. Present in this sample are approximately 40,000 distinct CDR3 sequences, around 7.5% of which were seen just once. Roughly 28% of the sample goes to the ten largest clones. This specimen's time point label, interpreted: sample taken at primary tumor resection. TCR sequencing used whole RNA extracted from tumor and nontumor lung tissue, or from cryopreserved PBMC samples, without cell sorting. This specimen was PBMCs, taken at surgery. Receptors originate from a male donor with early-stage non-small cell lung cancer.

The gene calls are TRBV19 and TRBJ2-6; D perhaps matches TRBD2 (6 bases). From germline, CDR1 is LNHDA and CDR2 SQIVND (reference sequence). CDR3 length: 16 residues. The V end was cut by 0 bases, the J end by 0 bases, with 6 bases between. The CDR3 coding sequence is TGTGCCAGTAGTATAGAGGAGGGCTCTGGGGCCAACGTCCTGACTTTC. This sequence encodes CASSIEEGSGANVLTF.

This clonotype was counted a single time. V usage is TRBV27 and J usage is TRBJ1-6; the D gene is possibly TRBD1 (5 bases). The CDR3 is 16 residues long. The germline gives CDR1 MNHEY, CDR2 SMNVEV (reference sequence). V was pared by 4 bases and J by 5 bases, with 15 bases between. CDR3 in DNA: TGTGCCAGCAGTTCTCATGGGGGAGGGGATAATTCACCCCTCCACTTT. It specifies CASSSHGGGDNSPLHF.

This clonotype was seen ten or more times. The V and J genes are TRBV11-2 and TRBJ1-3, with a weak D call TRBD1 (5 bases). Trimming stripped 5 bases from V and 3 bases from J, with 14 bases between. The length of the CDR3 is 15 residues. The germline V gene has CDR1 SGHAT and CDR2 FQNNGV. This CDR3 is CASSPSWGVGNTIYF. The CDR3 DNA reads as TGTGCCAGCAGCCCGTCTTGGGGGGTTGGAAACACCATATATTTT.